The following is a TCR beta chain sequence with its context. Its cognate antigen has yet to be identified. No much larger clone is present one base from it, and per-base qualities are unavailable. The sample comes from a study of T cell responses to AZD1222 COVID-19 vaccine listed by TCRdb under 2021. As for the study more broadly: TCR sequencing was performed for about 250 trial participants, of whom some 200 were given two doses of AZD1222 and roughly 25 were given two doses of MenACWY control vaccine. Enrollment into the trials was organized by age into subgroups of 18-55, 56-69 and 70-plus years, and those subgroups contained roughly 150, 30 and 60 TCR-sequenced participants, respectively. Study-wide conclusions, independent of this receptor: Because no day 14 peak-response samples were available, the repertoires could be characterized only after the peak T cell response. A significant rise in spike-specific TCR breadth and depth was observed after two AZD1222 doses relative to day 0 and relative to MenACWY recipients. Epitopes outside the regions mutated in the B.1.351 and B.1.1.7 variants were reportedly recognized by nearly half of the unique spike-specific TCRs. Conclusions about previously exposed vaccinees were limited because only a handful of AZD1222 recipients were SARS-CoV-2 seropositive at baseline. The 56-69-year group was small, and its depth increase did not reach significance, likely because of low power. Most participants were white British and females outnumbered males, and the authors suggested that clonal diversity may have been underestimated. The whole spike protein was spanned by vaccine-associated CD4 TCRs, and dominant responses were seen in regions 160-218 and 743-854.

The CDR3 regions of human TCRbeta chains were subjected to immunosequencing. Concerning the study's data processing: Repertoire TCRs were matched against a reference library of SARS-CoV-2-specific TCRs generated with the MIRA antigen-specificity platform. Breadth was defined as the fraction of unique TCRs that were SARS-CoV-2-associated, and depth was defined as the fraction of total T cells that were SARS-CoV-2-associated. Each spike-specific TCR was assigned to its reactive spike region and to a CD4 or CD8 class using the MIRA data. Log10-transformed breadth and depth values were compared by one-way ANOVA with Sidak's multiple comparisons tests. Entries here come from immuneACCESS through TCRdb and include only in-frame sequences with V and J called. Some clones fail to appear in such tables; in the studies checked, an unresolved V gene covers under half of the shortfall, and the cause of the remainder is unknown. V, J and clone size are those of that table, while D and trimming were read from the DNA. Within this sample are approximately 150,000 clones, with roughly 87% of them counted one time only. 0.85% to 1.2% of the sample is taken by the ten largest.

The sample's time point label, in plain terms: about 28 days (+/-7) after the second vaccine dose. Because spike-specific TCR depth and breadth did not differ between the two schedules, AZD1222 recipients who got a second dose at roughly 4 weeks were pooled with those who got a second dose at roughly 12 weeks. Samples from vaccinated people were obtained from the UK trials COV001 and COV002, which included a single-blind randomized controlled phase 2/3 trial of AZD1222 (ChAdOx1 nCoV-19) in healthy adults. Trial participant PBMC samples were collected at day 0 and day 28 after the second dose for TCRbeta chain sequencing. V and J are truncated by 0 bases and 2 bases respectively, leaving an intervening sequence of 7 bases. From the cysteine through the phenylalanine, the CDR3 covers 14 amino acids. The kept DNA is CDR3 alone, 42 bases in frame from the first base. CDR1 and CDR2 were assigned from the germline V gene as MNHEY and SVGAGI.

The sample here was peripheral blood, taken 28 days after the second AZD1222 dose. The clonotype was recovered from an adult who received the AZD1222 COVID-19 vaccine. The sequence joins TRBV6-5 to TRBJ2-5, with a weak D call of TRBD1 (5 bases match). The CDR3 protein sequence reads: CASSYSGLQETQYF. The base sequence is TGTGCCAGCAGTTACTCGGGGCTACAAGAGACCCAGTACTTC.